This T cell receptor (beta chain) was identified during a study of blood T cell repertoires in COVID-19. Sequencing was performed with immunoSEQ multiplex PCR; in TCRdb, only in-frame clones are kept and a portion is missing. The profile shows approximately 500,000 clones, around 90% of them singletons. The sequence derives from a woman in her fifties or sixties with COVID-19, enrolled during active disease. The sample comprised peripheral blood.

Here the CDR3 DNA reads TGTGCCAGCAGTTCGGGGGTTGAGACCCAGTACTTC. Protein product: CASSSGVETQYF. This chain links TRBV12-3 or TRBV12-4 with TRBJ2-5; TRBD2 is a possible D gene (6 bases). Trimming stripped 4 bases from V and 5 bases from J, with 8 bases between. The CDR3 is made up of 12 amino acids.